A single sample is the source of the 27 T cell receptor beta chains below, sequenced in a study of blood T cells in healthy people across ages (dated by TCRdb to 2015 to 2017). The library was generated by 5' RACE. The sequencer was an Illumina HiSeq 2500. A second PCR of roughly 7 to 11 cycles was run with a J-beta primer mix and a sample-barcoded 5' primer. TCRdb handled the public reads itself, with Q25 trimming in fastp and clone calling in MiXCR, and kept productive beta chains. Each entry is one CDR3 protein sequence, shown with its most common DNA and genes. The sample includes about 620,000 distinct CDR3 sequences, with around 52% observed a single time. The ten most abundant clones make up about 13% of the sample. The specimen sequenced was blood. The source is a woman older than 75 in good health.

This chain joins TRBV13 and TRBJ2-3; tentatively, D is TRBD1 (6 bases). This CDR3 is 18 amino acids long. Trimming cost V 1 base and J 9 bases, with 26 bases left between them. Germline V gives CDR1 PRHDT, CDR2 FYEKMQ (reference sequence). CDR3 residues: CASSLDPTGTRGSGTQYF. The CDR3 DNA is TGTGCCAGCAGCTTAGATCCAACCGGGACAAGGGGATCAGGGACGCAGTATTTT. Filled out from reference TRBV13 and TRBJ2-3, the complete variable domain reads AAGVIQSPRHLIKEKRETATLKCYPIPRHDTVYWYQQGPGQDPQFLISFYEKMQSDKGSIPDRFSAQQFSDYHSELNMSSLELGDSALYFCASSLDPTGTRGSGTQYFGPGTRLTVL.

The V call is TRBV28, the J call TRBJ2-7; tentative D call: TRBD2 (5 bases). V gave up 3 bases and J gave up 0 bases, with 15 bases separating them. Germline CDR1 MDHEN, CDR2 SYDVKM. The CDR3 totals 16 residues. Written as DNA, the CDR3 is TGTGCCAGCAGTTTTCTGGGTGGAGCGGACTCCTACGAGCAGTACTTC. Translation gives CASSFLGGADSYEQYF.

The sample holds many counts of this clonotype. The chain carries TRBV18 and TRBJ2-7; D uncertain. Trimming took off 2 bases at V and 3 bases at J, with 11 bases between the two ends. The length of the CDR3 is 14 residues. The V gene's germline CDR1 is KGHSH and CDR2 LQKENI. The CDR3 DNA reads as TGTGCCAGCTCACCAGAAGCTGGATACTACGAGCAGTACTTC. Residues: CASSPEAGYYEQYF. Together with reference TRBV18 and TRBJ2-7, the CDR3 gives the full variable domain: NAGVMQNPRHLVRRRGQEARLRCSPMKGHSHVYWYRQLPEEGLKFMVYLQKENIIDESGMPKERFSAEFPKEGPSILRIQQVVRGDSAAYFCASSPEAGYYEQYFGPGTRLTVT.

In regard to this clonotype: This may be a read error, as it is one base from a much larger clone. The chain uses TRBV12-3 or TRBV12-4 and TRBJ2-1; 7 bases are a match to TRBD2. TRBJ2-7 matches the DNA end more closely, so the J call is doubtful. The CDR3 sequence is 15 residues long. CDR3 DNA sequence: TGTGCCAGCCGACCTCGTGGGAGGGCCTACAATGAGCAGTACTTC. This translates into CASRPRGRAYNEQYF.

V gene TRBV7-6 combines with J gene TRBJ2-1; 7 bases map to TRBD1. The DNA end is more similar to TRBJ2-7, so the J call may be wrong. The CDR3 has 16 residues. Germline V CDR1 and CDR2: SGHVS, FNYEAQ. CDR3 sequence reads: CASSWPGQSSYNEQYF. CDR3 DNA: TGTGCCAGCAGCTGGCCGGGACAGAGCTCCTACAATGAGCAGTACTTC.

There are many counts of this clonotype. The chain employs TRBV3-1 and TRBJ2-1; TRBD2 aligns across 14 bases. Germline V CDR1 and CDR2: LGHDT, YNNKEL (reference sequence). This CDR3 has 18 residues. Unmatched junction bases numbered 12, after V lost 4 bases and J lost 7 bases. CDR3 in amino acids: CASSPPTSGRGSFNEQFF. The CDR3 DNA reads as TGTGCCAGCAGCCCCCCGACTAGCGGGAGGGGTTCTTTTAATGAGCAGTTCTTC.

This clonotype was detected ten times or more. The chain links TRBV15 to TRBJ2-1, with D possibly being TRBD1 (5 bases). The CDR3 is 14 amino acids. Germline lookup yields CDR1 LNHNV and CDR2 YYDKDF (reference sequence). The V end lost 9 bases, the J end lost 5 bases, and 17 bases lay between the germline ends. The CDR3: CATIGAFDNNEQFF. The CDR3 DNA reads as TGTGCCACTATTGGGGCCTTTGACAACAATGAGCAGTTCTTC.

V and J are TRBV15 and TRBJ1-5, with unresolved D. The CDR3 contains 13 residues. V lost 5 bases, J lost 8 bases, and 13 bases lay in between. Germline CDR1 reads LNHNV; CDR2 reads YYDKDF (reference sequence). The CDR3, as DNA: TGTGCCACCAGCCCCTCCCTTGGGAAGCCCCAGCATTTT. Encoded protein: CATSPSLGKPQHF. The whole variable domain, remainder taken from reference TRBV15 and TRBJ1-5, is DAMVIQNPRYQVTQFGKPVTLSCSQTLNHNVMYWYQQKSSQAPKLLFHYYDKDFNNEADTPDNFQSRRPNTSFCFLDIRSPGLGDTAMYLCATSPSLGKPQHFGDGTRLSIL.

This clonotype was seen ten or more times. The chain carries TRBV2 and TRBJ2-4; D not resolved. Trimming shortened V by 4 bases and J by 1 base, and 11 bases separated the two germline ends. The CDR3 runs 15 residues. Germline V lookup: CDR1 SNHLY, CDR2 FYNNEI. The CDR3 DNA sequence: TGTGCCAGCAGTGGTAGCCCGACGGCCAAAAACATTCAGTACTTC. It codes for CASSGSPTAKNIQYF.

This chain connects TRBV20-1 to TRBJ1-3, with D possibly TRBD1 on 5 matching bases. V lost 5 bases to trimming and J lost 1 base, with 21 bases between them. The CDR3 consists of 17 residues. The germline gives CDR1 DFQATT, CDR2 SNEGSKA (reference sequence). The CDR3 nucleotides are TGCAGTGCTGGGGGATGGCTGGGGACGGCTTCTGGAAACACCATATATTTT. It translates to CSAGGWLGTASGNTIYF.

This clonotype appeared a few times. A much more abundant neighbour one base away suggests this may be a read error. CDR3 in DNA: TGCGCCAGCAGCTGCGACAGAGTTGATAACTATGGCTACACCTTC. It yields the protein CASSCDRVDNYGYTF. The V and J genes are TRBV5-1 and TRBJ1-2; perhaps TRBD1 as D (5 bases). This CDR3 contains 15 residues. Trimming took 3 bases from V and 1 from J, leaving 13 bases between them. Germline CDR1 SGHRS, CDR2 YFSETQ. Combining the CDR3 with reference TRBV5-1 and TRBJ1-2 gives the whole variable domain KAGVTQTPRYLIKTRGQQVTLSCSPISGHRSVSWYQQTPGQGLQFLFEYFSETQRNKGNFPGRFSGRQFSNSRSEMNVSTLELGDSALYLCASSCDRVDNYGYTFGSGTRLTVV.

V usage is TRBV20-1 and J usage is TRBJ2-2, with 9 bases that match TRBD2. CDR3 length equals 14 residues. Germline V gene lookup returns CDR1 DFQATT and CDR2 SNEGSKA (reference sequence). V was clipped by 8 bases and J by 6 bases; unmatched bases: 10. DNA of the CDR3: TGCAGTACCCAGACTAGCGGCTTGCCCGGGGAGCTGTTTTTT. This encodes CSTQTSGLPGELFF.

The rearrangement joins TRBV20-1 to TRBJ2-4; 10 bases agree with TRBD2. Germline V gene sequence: CDR1 DFQATT, CDR2 SNEGSKA (reference sequence). The V gene end was trimmed by 5 bases and the J gene end by 5 bases; junction bases not matched to a gene: 12. The CDR3 consists of 16 residues. The chain's CDR3 is CSAGGALAGAQNIQYF. CDR3 DNA: TGCAGTGCTGGGGGAGCGCTAGCGGGGGCCCAAAACATTCAGTACTTC.

The rearrangement joins TRBV25-1 to TRBJ1-2, with a weak D call TRBD1 (5 bases). Germline CDR1 reads MGHDK; CDR2 reads SYGVNS. Trimming removed 1 base from V and 6 bases from J, with 15 bases in between. This CDR3 is built from 15 residues. CDR3: CASSESTATWDGYTF. The CDR3 DNA follows: TGTGCCAGCAGTGAATCGACAGCCACCTGGGATGGCTACACCTTC.

The V gene is TRBV10-3, the J gene TRBJ2-6; possible D gene TRBD2, 7 bases. The CDR3 has 16 amino acids. CDR1 and CDR2 (germline): ENHRY, SYGVKD. V lost 0 bases to trimming and J lost 4 bases, with 10 bases between them. The CDR3 here is CAISESAGAGANVLTF. The DNA of the CDR3 is TGTGCCATCAGTGAGTCTGCGGGGGCGGGGGCCAACGTCCTGACTTTC.

The V and J genes are TRBV5-5 and TRBJ2-7, with 7 bases lining up with TRBD1. Germline values: CDR1 SGHKS, CDR2 YYEKEE (reference sequence). The CDR3 contains 15 residues. The J segment lost 5 bases and the V segment lost 0 bases, leaving 8 bases of the junction unmatched. The CDR3 nucleotides read TGTGCCAGCAGCTTGGGCGGACGAACAGGGGACGAGCAGTACTTC. Translating it yields CASSLGGRTGDEQYF.

Of note for this clonotype: A clone one base away is much larger, so this may be a read error. This chain connects TRBV28 to TRBJ2-1; 7 nucleotides align to TRBD2. J gave up 7 bases and V 5 bases, and 14 bases lay outside the gene matches. CDR3 length equals 16 residues. Germline V gives CDR1 MDHEN, CDR2 SYDVKM. CDR3 DNA: TGTGCCAGCAGTACCTGCCCGGGCGGGAGATGGAATGAGCAGTTCTTC. This translates into CASSTCPGGRWNEQFF. Drawing the rest from reference TRBV28 and TRBJ2-1, the complete variable domain is DVKVTQSSRYLVKRTGEKVFLECVQDMDHENMFWYRQDPGLGLRLIYFSYDVKMKEKGDIPEGYSVSREKKERFSLILESASTNQTSMYLCASSTCPGGRWNEQFFGPGTRLTVL.

This clonotype was seen ten or more times. The chain recombines TRBV6-1 with TRBJ2-5; 9 nucleotides match TRBD2. Trimming took 5 bases from V and 1 from J; bases not matched to a gene: 2. Germline V gene sequence: CDR1 MNHNS, CDR2 SASEGT. This CDR3 is built from 14 residues. The CDR3 spells CASSHSGGQETQYF. The CDR3 bases are TGTGCCAGCAGTCATAGCGGGGGCCAAGAGACCCAGTACTTC.

Turning to this clonotype: This may be a read error, as it is one base from a much larger clone. The gene calls are TRBV27 and TRBJ2-4, with 14 bases aligning to TRBD2. The J call is uncertain, as TRBJ2-5 better fits the DNA end. Germline-derived CDR1 and CDR2 are MNHEY and SMNVEV (reference sequence). The CDR3 consists of 16 residues. CDR3 DNA sequence: TGTGCCAGCAGTGAAGGGACTAGCGGGAGCGAAAAGACCCAGTACTTC. It specifies CASSEGTSGSEKTQYF.

The chain employs TRBV15 and TRBJ2-5; possible D gene TRBD1, 6 bases. V lost 2 bases to trimming and J lost 11 bases, with 27 bases between them. The CDR3 has 17 amino acids. Per germline, CDR1 LNHNV and CDR2 YYDKDF (reference sequence). The CDR3 DNA sequence: TGTGCCACCAGCAGACCACAGGGAACGACAAGTCCAGTTCGGCAGTACTTC. It encodes CATSRPQGTTSPVRQYF.

The rearrangement uses TRBV7-2 and TRBJ2-5; 8 positions agree with TRBD1. Germline V gene sequence: CDR1 SGHTA, CDR2 FQGNSA. V was pared by 5 bases and J by 4 bases, with 6 bases of the junction left unmatched. This CDR3 contains 14 residues. CDR3 bases: TGTGCCAGCAGCCGCAGGGGGCTTTCAGAGACCCAGTACTTC. It yields the protein CASSRRGLSETQYF.

The rearrangement links TRBV9 to TRBJ2-5, with D possibly TRBD2 on 6 matching bases. Germline lookup yields CDR1 SGDLS and CDR2 YYNGEE. Trimming left V 2 bases short and J 11 bases short, with 22 bases between. The CDR3 is made up of 15 amino acids. In nucleotides, the CDR3 is TGTGCCAGCAGCGTTGCCGGGACTGAAGACAATGAGCAGTACTTC. This sequence encodes CASSVAGTEDNEQYF.

This clonotype came up a few times. The chain combines TRBV30 with TRBJ2-3, with 10 bases fitting TRBD2. The CDR3 is made up of 14 amino acids. The germline V gene has CDR1 GTSNPN and CDR2 SVGIG (reference sequence). J lost 3 bases, V lost 2 bases, and 2 bases had no gene match. CDR3 in amino acids: CAWSLAGGTDTQYF. CDR3 sequence (DNA): TGTGCCTGGAGTTTAGCGGGAGGAACAGATACGCAGTATTTT.

The gene calls are TRBV20-1 and TRBJ2-1; 11 bases map to TRBD1. The junction had 4 bases not matched to a gene; V was cut back by 2 bases and J by 4 bases. Germline lookup yields CDR1 DFQATT and CDR2 SNEGSKA (reference sequence). This CDR3 region has 15 residues. CDR3 in amino acids: CSARKGQGVYNEQFF. As DNA, the CDR3 is TGCAGTGCTAGAAAGGGACAGGGGGTTTACAATGAGCAGTTCTTC.

The V and J genes are TRBV7-2 and TRBJ1-5; 8 nucleotides line up with TRBD1. After removal of 2 bases from V and 4 bases from J, the junction contained 16 bases not matched to a gene. Germline V gene data show CDR1 as SGHTA and CDR2 as FQGNSA. The CDR3 runs to 19 residues. The CDR3 DNA reads as TGTGCCAGCAGCTTAAGAGTCTCCGGACAGGGTATACCAAATCAGCCCCAGCATTTT. It encodes CASSLRVSGQGIPNQPQHF.

As for this clonotype: Its ends do not fully match the called genes, so a read error is possible. The V and J genes are TRBV7-2 and TRBJ1-2; TRBD1 might be the D (6 bases). The CDR3 runs 14 residues. Germline-derived CDR1 and CDR2 are SGHTA and FQGNSA. In DNA form, the CDR3 reads TGTGTCAGCAGCGGAGCGGGACACCCGGGTGGCTACACCTTC. Encoded protein: CVSSGAGHPGGYTF.

As for this clonotype: Germline and junction disagree at one end, which may indicate a read error. The V call is TRBV5-5, the J call TRBJ2-1, with a possible D match to TRBD2 (5 bases). CDR1 SGHKS and CDR2 YYEKEE come from the germline V gene (reference sequence). There are 12 residues in the CDR3. This CDR3 reads CVSSFSGSEQFF. CDR3 coding DNA: TGTGTCAGCAGCTTCAGCGGTAGTGAGCAGTTCTTC.